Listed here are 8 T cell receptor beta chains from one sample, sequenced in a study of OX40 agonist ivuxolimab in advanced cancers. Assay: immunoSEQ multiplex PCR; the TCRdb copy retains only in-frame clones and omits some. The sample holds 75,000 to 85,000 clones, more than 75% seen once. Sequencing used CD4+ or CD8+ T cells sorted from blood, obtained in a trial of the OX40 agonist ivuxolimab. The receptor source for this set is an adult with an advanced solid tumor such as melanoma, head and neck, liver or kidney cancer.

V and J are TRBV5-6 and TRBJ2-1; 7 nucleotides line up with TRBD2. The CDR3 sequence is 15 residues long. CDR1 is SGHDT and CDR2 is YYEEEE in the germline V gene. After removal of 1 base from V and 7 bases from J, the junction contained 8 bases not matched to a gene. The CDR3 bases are TGTGCCAGCAGCTTGACTAGCGTAGGAGGTAATGAGCAGTTCTTC. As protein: CASSLTSVGGNEQFF.

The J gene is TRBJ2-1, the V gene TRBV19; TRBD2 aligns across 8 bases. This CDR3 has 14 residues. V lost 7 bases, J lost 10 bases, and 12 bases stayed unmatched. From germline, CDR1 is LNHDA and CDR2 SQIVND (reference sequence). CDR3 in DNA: TGTGCCAGTAATACGGGACTAGATCGATCCGAGCAGTTCTTC. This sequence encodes CASNTGLDRSEQFF.

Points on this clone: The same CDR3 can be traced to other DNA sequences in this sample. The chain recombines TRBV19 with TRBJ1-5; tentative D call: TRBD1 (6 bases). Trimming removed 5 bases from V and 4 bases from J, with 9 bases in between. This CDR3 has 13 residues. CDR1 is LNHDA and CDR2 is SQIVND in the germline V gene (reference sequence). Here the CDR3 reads CASSGQTNQPQHF. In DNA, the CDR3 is TGTGCCAGTAGTGGACAGACTAATCAGCCCCAGCATTTT.

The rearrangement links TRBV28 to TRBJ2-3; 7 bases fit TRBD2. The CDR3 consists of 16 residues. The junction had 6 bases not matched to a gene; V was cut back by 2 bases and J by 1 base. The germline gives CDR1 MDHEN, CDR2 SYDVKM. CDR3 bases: TGTGCCAGCAGTTTAGGTGCAGCGGGGCGCACAGATACGCAGTATTTT. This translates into CASSLGAAGRTDTQYF.

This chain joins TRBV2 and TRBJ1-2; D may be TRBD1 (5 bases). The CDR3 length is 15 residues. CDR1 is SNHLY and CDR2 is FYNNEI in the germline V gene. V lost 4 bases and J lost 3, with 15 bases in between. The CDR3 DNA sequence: TGTGCCAGCAGTGTATTGGGGGGAATGGACTATGGCTACACCTTC. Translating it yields CASSVLGGMDYGYTF.

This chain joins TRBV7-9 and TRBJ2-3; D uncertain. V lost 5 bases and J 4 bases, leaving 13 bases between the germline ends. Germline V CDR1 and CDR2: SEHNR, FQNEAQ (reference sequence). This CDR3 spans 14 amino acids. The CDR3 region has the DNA TGTGCCAGCAGCCGACCCTCAGGCGCAGATACGCAGTATTTT. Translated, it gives CASSRPSGADTQYF.

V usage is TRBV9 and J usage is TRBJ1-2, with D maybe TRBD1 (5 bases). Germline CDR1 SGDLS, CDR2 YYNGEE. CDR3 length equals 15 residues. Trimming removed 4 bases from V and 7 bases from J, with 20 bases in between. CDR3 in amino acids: CASSSTTGGEGGYTF. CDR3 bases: TGTGCCAGCAGCTCCACGACTGGGGGTGAGGGTGGCTACACCTTC.

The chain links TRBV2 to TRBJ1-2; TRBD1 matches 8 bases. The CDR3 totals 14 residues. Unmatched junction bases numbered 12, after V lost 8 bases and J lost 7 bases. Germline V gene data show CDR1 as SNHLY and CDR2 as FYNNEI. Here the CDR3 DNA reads TGTGCCAGCCACGACTTGACAGGGGTACGTGGCTACACCTTC. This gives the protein CASHDLTGVRGYTF. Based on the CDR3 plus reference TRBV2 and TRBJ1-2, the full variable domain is EPEVTQTPSHQVTQMGQEVILRCVPISNHLYFYWYRQILGQKVEFLVSFYNNEISEKSEIFDDQFSVERPDGSNFTLKIRSTKLEDSAMYFCASHDLTGVRGYTFGSGTRLTVV.